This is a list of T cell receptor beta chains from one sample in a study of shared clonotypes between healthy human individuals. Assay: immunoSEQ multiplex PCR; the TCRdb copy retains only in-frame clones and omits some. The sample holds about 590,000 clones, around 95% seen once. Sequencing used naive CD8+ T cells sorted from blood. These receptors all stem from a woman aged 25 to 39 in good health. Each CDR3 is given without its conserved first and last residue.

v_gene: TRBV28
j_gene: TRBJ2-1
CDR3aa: ASNIQGQPWAGSSYNEQF

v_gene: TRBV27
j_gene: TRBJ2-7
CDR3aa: ASSRGLGTYEQY

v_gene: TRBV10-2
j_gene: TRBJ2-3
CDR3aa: ASVGEADWTTDTQY

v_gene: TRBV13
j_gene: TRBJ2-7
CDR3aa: ASSPTPFGVRYEQY

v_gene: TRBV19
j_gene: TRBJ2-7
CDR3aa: ASSMGDNYEQY

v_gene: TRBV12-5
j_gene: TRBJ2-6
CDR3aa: ASGFLCAGQSRANVLT

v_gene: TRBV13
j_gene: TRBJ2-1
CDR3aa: ASSFPRFSYNEQF

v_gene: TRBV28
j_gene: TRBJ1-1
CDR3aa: ASSLSLGGTEAF

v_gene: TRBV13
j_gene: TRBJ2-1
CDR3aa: ASSSTGRNEQF

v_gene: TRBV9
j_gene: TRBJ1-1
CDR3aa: ASSVGQRNTEAF